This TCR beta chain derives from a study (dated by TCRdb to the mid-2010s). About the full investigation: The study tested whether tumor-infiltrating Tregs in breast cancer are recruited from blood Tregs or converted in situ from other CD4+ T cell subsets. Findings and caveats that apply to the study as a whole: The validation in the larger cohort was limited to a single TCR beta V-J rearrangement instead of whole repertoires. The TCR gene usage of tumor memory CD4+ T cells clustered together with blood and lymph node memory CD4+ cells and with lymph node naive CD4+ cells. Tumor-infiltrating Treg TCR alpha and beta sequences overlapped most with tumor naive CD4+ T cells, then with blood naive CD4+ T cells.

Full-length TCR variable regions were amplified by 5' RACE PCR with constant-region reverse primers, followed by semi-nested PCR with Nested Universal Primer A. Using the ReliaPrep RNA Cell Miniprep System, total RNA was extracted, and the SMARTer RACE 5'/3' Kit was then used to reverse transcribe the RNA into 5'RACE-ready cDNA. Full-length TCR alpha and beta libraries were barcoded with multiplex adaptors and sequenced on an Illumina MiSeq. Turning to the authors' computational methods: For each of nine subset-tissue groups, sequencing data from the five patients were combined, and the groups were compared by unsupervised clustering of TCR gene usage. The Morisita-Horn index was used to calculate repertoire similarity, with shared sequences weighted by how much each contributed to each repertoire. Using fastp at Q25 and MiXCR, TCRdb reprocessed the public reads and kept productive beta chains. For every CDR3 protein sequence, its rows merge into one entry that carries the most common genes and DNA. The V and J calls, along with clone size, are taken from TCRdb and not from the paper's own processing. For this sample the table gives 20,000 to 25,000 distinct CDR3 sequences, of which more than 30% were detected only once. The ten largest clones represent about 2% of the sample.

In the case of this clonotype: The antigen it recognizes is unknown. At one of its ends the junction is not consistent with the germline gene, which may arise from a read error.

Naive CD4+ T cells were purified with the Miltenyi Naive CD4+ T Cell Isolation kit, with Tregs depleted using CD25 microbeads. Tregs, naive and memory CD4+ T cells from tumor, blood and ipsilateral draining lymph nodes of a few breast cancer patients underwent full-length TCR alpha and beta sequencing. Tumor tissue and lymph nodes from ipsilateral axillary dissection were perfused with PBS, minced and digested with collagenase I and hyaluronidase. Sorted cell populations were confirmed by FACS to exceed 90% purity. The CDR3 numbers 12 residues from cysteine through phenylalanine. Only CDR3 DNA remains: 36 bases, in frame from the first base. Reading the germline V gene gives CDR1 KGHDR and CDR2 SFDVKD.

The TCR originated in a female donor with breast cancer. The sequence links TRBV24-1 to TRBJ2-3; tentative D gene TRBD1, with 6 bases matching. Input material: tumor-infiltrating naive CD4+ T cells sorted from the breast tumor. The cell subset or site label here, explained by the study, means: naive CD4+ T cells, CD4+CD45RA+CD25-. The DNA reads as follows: TGTGCCTCCAGGGGCCAGGCGGATACGCAGTATTTT. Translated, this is CASRGQADTQYF.